This T cell receptor beta chain was identified in a study of T cells in localized non-small cell lung cancer (dated by TCRdb to about 2020). Background for the entire study: T cell repertoires of 236 early-stage NSCLC patients were analyzed, with tumors being compared against uninvolved tumor-adjacent lungs. All 240 or so NSCLC patients in the cohort were treatment-naive and had localized lung tumors that were resected. A mean age of approximately 66 years was recorded for the NSCLC patients, of whom under 150 were male and more than 85 were female. The study at large found these results: Uninvolved tumor-adjacent lung showed the highest T cell clonality, higher than tumor, which suggests more focused antigenic responses in the uninvolved tumor-adjacent lung. A median of 57 of the top 100 tumor clones turned up in the paired uninvolved adjacent lung, and some 28 of those clones also ranked among the top 100 of that same adjacent lung. Because the study design was exploratory, TCR variables were selected using unadjusted p-values without false-discovery rate correction. Higher T cell density in blood was associated with longer overall survival, whereas higher clonality in adjacent lung was associated with shorter survival. Because multi-region tumor sequencing was not done, intratumor heterogeneity could not be ruled out.

Spanning cysteine to phenylalanine, the CDR3 consists of 15 amino acids. CDR3 DNA is the only sequence kept; it has 45 bases, read in frame from the first base. The CDR1 and CDR2 encoded by the germline V gene are MNHEY and SVGAGI. Clipping removes 5 bases from V and 10 bases from J, with 10 as the unmatched junction base count. At diagnosis, tumor, uninvolved tumor-adjacent lung and peripheral blood were collected and then preserved as a mix of FFPE and fresh-frozen material. Blood samples were analyzed as peripheral blood mononuclear cells for TCR repertoire profiling. The immunoSEQ Assay was used to sequence TCR beta CDR3 regions from DNA. The original methods were these. T cell density was computed as TCR beta template counts normalized to usable DNA estimated by amplifying housekeeping genes. Using the preseqR package, richness was estimated by extrapolating to 120,000 templates for tissue samples and 400,000 templates for PBMC samples. Clonality was defined by subtracting Pielou's evenness from one. Tissue-enriched TCRs were identified by differential abundance testing using productive amino-acid clonotypes, minimum total count 5 and alpha 0.1. The Jaccard Index and the Morisita Overlap Index were used to quantify repertoire overlap between compartments. TCR beta CDR3s were clustered by GLIPH together with public tetramer-defined viral CDR3s, and at least three viral sequences plus V-gene enrichment were required for viral motifs. The source is immuneACCESS, and TCRdb retained only in-frame sequences with V and J called. Part of the clones is not carried over; for the studies checked, unresolved V genes explain less than half of this, and the remainder is unexplained. V, J and clone size reflect that table, while D and trimming were determined from the DNA. Across this sample there are tens of thousands of clones, with approximately 86% seen only once. Together, the top ten hold about 15% of the sample.

About this clone: Its antigen specificity is not known. Base qualities are missing; no much larger clone stands one base away.

This TCR came from a man aged 35 to 69 with stage I squamous cell lung carcinoma. This sequence uses TRBV6-5 and TRBJ1-6, and TRBD1 matches 8 of the central bases. Sequencing was performed on peripheral blood, taken before any cancer treatment. For the CDR3, the sequence is CASSTQGAIRSPLHF. In nucleotide form, the sequence is TGTGCCAGCAGTACCCAGGGGGCGATTCGGTCACCCCTCCACTTT.